This T cell receptor (beta chain) was identified in a study of blood T cell repertoires in COVID-19. As for the study in general: Sample material is recorded as cDNA or gDNA derived from T cells, B-cell-depleted T cells, or PBMCs.

Assay: immunoSEQ multiplex PCR; the TCRdb copy retains only in-frame clones and omits some. The data contain approximately 140,000 clones, roughly 87% of them singletons. Residents of about two dozen US areas, aged about 18 to 95 years, made up the participants. Looked up from germline, CDR1 is MRHNA and CDR2 is SNTAGT. Trimming took off 0 bases at V and 5 bases at J, with 8 bases between the two ends. The CDR3 has 15 residues. The chain has TRBV6-4 and TRBJ1-6; no clear D. The specimen sequenced was PBMCs or T cells enriched from blood (not recorded which). This TCR was recovered from a woman aged 40 to 49 who had been exposed to COVID-19. This chain's CDR3 is CASSDSIRNNSPLHF. CDR3 DNA: TGTGCCAGCAGTGACTCGATCAGGAATAATTCACCCCTCCACTTT.